This T cell receptor beta chain is from a study of T cells in localized non-small cell lung cancer. Sequencing used immunoSEQ multiplex PCR; TCRdb keeps in-frame clones, though not all of them. The data contain roughly 72,000 clones, approximately 87% of them singletons. The V end was cut by 0 bases, the J end by 2 bases, with 11 bases between. The CDR3 spans 15 residues. From germline, CDR1 is LGHNA and CDR2 YSLEER. The starting material was peripheral blood, obtained before any cancer treatment. The origin of this receptor is a male donor at least 60 years old with stage III squamous cell lung carcinoma. The genes are TRBV4-3 and TRBJ2-7; possible D gene TRBD1, 6 bases. Here the CDR3 reads CASSQDFRGPYEQYF. CDR3 DNA sequence: TGCGCCAGCAGCCAAGATTTCAGGGGCCCCTACGAGCAGTACTTC.